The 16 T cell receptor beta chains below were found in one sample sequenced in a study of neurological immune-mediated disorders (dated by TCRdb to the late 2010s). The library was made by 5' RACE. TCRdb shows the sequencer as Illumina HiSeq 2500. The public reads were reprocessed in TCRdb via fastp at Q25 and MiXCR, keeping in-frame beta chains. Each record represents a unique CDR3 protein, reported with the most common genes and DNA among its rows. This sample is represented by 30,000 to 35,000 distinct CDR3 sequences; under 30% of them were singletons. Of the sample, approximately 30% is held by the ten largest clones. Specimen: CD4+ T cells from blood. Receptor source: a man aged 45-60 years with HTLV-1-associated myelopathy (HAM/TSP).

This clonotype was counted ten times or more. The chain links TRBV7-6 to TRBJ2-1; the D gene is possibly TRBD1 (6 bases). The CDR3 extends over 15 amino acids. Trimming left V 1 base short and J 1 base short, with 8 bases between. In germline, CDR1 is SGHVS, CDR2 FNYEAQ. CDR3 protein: CASSLGQVSYNEQFF. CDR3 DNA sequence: TGTGCCAGCAGCTTAGGACAGGTATCCTACAATGAGCAGTTCTTC.

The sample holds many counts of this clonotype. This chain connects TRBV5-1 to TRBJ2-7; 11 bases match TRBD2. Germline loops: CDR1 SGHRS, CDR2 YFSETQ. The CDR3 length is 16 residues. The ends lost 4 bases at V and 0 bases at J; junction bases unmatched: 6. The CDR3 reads CASSPRLAGLSYEQYF. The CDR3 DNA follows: TGCGCCAGCAGCCCTAGACTAGCGGGGCTCTCCTACGAGCAGTACTTC. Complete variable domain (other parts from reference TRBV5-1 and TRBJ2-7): KAGVTQTPRYLIKTRGQQVTLSCSPISGHRSVSWYQQTPGQGLQFLFEYFSETQRNKGNFPGRFSGRQFSNSRSEMNVSTLELGDSALYLCASSPRLAGLSYEQYFGPGTRLTVT.

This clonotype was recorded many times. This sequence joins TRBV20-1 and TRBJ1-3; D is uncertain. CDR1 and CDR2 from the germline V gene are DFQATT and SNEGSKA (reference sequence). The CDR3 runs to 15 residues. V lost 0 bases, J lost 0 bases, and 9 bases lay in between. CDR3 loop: CSARDRSISGNTIYF. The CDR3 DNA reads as TGCAGTGCTAGAGATCGTAGCATCTCTGGAAACACCATATATTTT.

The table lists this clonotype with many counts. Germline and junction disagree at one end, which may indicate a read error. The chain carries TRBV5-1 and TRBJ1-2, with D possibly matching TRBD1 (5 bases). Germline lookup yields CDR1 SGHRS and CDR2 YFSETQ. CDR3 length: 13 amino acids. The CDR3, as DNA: TGCGCCAGCACCTTGGATGGGACTTATGGCTACACCTTC. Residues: CASTLDGTYGYTF.

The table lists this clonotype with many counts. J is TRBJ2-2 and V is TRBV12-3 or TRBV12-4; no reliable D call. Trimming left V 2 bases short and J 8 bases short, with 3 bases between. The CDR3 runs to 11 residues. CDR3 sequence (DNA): TGTGCCAGCAGTTTATCAGGGGAGCTGTTTTTT. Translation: CASSLSGELFF.

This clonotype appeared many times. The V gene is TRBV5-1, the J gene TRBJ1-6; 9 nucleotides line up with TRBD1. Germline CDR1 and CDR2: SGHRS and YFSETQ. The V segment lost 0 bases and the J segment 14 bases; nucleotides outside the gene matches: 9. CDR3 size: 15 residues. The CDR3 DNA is TGCGCCAGCAGCTTGGATGGGACAGGGTACTTGGCCCTCCACTTT. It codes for CASSLDGTGYLALHF.

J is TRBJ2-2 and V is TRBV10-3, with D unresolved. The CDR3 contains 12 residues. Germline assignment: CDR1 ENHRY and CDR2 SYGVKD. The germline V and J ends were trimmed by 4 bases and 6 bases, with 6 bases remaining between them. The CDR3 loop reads CAISAASGELFF. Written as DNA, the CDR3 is TGTGCCATCAGTGCGGCTTCCGGGGAGCTGTTTTTT.

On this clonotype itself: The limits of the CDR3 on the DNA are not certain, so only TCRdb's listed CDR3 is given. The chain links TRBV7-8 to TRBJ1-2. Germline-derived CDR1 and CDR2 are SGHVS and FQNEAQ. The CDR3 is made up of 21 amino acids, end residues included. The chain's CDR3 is CASSFYICSAKRAQVNYGYTF.

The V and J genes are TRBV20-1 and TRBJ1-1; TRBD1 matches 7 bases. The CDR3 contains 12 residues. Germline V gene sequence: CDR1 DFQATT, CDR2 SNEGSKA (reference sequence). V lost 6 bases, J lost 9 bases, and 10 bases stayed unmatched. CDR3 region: CSAPTGSPQAFF. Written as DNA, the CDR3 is TGCAGTGCACCGACAGGGTCTCCCCAAGCTTTCTTT.

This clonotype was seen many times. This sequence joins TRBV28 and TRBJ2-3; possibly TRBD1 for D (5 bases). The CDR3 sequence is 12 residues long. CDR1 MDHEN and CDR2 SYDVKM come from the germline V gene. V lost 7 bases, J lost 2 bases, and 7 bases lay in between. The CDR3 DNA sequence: TGTGCCAGCAAGGGGTTCACAGATACGCAGTATTTT. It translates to CASKGFTDTQYF.

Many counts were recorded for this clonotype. The CDR3 region is CASSQHRNTIYF. CDR3 DNA sequence: TGCGCCAGCAGTCAACATCGAAACACCATATATTTT. V and J are TRBV10-2 and TRBJ1-3; D gene uncertain. The germline V gene encodes CDR1 WSHSY and CDR2 SAAADI. Trimming cost V 5 bases and J 5 bases, with 7 bases left between them. CDR3 length equals 12 residues.

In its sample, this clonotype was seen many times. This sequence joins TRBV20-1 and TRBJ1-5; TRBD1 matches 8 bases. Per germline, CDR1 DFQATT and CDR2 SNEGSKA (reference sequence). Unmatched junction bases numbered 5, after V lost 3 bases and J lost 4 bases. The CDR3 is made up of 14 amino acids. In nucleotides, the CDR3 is TGCAGTGCTAGGGCGGGACAGGCAAATCAGCCCCAGCATTTT. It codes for CSARAGQANQPQHF.

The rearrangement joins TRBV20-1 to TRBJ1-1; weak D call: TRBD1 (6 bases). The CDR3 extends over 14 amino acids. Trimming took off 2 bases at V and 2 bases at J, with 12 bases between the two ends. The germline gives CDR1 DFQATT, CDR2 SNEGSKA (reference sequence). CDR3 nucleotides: TGCAGTGCTAGACCACCGGGACATAACACTGAAGCTTTCTTT. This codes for CSARPPGHNTEAFF.

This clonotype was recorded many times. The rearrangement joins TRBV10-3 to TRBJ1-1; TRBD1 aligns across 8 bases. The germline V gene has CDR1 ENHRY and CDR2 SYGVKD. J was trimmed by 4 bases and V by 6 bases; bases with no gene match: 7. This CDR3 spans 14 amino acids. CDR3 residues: CAIRPGQGVTEAFF. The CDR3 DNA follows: TGTGCCATCAGGCCCGGACAGGGAGTCACTGAAGCTTTCTTT.

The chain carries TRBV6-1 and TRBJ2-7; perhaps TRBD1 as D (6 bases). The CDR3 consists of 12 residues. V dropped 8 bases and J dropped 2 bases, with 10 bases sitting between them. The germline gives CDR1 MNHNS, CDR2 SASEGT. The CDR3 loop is CASEGQTYEQYF. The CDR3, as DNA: TGTGCCAGCGAGGGACAAACCTACGAGCAGTACTTC.

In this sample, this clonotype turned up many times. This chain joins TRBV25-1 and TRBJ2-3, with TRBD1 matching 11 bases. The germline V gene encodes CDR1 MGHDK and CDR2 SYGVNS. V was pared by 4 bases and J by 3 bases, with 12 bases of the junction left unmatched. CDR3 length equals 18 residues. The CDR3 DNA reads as TGTGCCAGCAGTGCACTAACCAGGACAGGGGGCATGACAGATACGCAGTATTTT. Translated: CASSALTRTGGMTDTQYF.